This T cell receptor (beta chain) was identified in a study of molecular identifiers for immune sequencing clone quantification (dated by TCRdb to the late 2010s). For context, the study as a whole: For a replicate experiment, RNA from around 20,000 or 99,000 naive CD8 T cells was divided into five aliquots, of which four were sequenced. The study was a methods study using CD8 T cells to benchmark molecular-identifier clustering-based TCR repertoire sequencing (MIDCIRS) and TCR RNA copy counting. Overall study results and their limits: When barcode sub-clustering was left out, chimeric consensus sequences inflated TCR diversity, with chimeras reaching as high as 47%. Spiked-in Jurkat TCR RNA (approximately 10 copies' worth), which is not part of the donor repertoire, was contained in the naive libraries. Spiked-in Jurkat TCR RNA equal to a single cell's worth was reported to be detectable even within one million naive CD8 T cells. In CMV-specific effector cells, clones with more than 20 RNA copies accounted for over 97% of molecules, whereas in naive cells such clones accounted for under 1%. About 3 recovered TCR RNA copies per cell were obtained by modeling, versus approximately 9 by digital PCR, implying a capture efficiency of approximately 30%. Highly expanded clone sizes could be underestimated because identical TCR molecules may share a barcode.

Libraries of naive CD8 T cells were built from 20,000 to 1,000,000 sorted cells, with 10%, 30% or 50% of the purified RNA used. Naive CD8 T cells were FACS-sorted as CD8+CD4-CCR7+CD45RA+ on a BD FACSAria II into RLT Plus buffer. To test detection sensitivity, Jurkat RNA equal to ten TCR copies was added to samples of about 19,000-1,100,000 naive CD8 T cells. CD8 T cells were enriched using RosetteSep CD8+ T Cell Enrichment Cocktail and Ficoll-Paque, and the enriched cells then underwent ACK red cell lysis. The library was made by PCR. Sequencer: NextSeq 500. Bulk TCR libraries were made following a previously described method, with the TCR primers given in Table S5. The Qiagen AllPrep DNA/RNA kit was used to purify total RNA. Reads from multiple sequencing runs of the same library were pooled before analysis. For the original study's pipeline: Reads were retained only if their TCR constant sequence matched exactly, and those retained reads were trimmed to 150 nt and grouped according to their 12-nt molecular barcodes. Within each barcode group, reads were sub-clustered at a 15% Levenshtein threshold, and quality-weighted consensus sequences were built per RNA molecule. Non-functional sequences were filtered out, along with any lower-count sequence sitting one edit away from another sequence. On the basis of fitting two negative binomial distributions, barcode sub-clusters with fewer than 20% of the maximum read count were discarded. The public reads were quality trimmed at Q25 with fastp and then assembled into clones with MiXCR by TCRdb, keeping productive beta chains. Rows merge per CDR3 protein into single entries with the most common DNA and genes. These V and J calls are TCRdb output, not the study's own analysis. Counted in this sample were over 550,000 distinct CDR3 sequences; 25% of them appeared once. The ten largest clonotypes hold about 0.84% of the sample.

At least ten counts were recorded for this clonotype. There is no known antigen for this receptor. Within one base of it there is no much larger clone, and no base qualities were kept. Ends trimmed: V by 5 bases, J by 5 bases; bases unmatched to a gene: 5. Spanning cysteine to phenylalanine, the CDR3 consists of 14 amino acids. CDR3 DNA only is kept here, 42 bases in frame from base 1. CDR1 and CDR2 are drawn from the germline V gene (reference sequence): SEHNR, FQNEAQ. The chain joins TRBV7-9 to TRBJ1-1; TRBD1 lines up with 10 middle nucleotides. The TCR sequence derives from a human donor in good health. Some libraries in this study had Jurkat cell RNA spiked in. Sequencing used naive CD8+ T cells from blood, with Jurkat cell RNA spiked in. Reading the label with the study, this specimen's cell subset or site is: FACS-sorted CD8+CD4-CCR7+CD45RA+ naive T cells. For the CDR3, the sequence is CASSLMGQGTEAFF. In nucleotides, the sequence is TGTGCCAGCAGCCTCATGGGACAGGGGACTGAAGCTTTCTTT. Full variable domain (CDR3 extended with the reference TRBV7-9 and TRBJ1-1 proteins): DTGVSQNPRHKITKRGQNVTFRCDPISEHNRLYWYRQTLGQGPEFLTYFQNEAQLEKSRLLSDRFSAERPKGSFSTLEIQRTEQGDSAMYLCASSLMGQGTEAFFGQGTRLTVV.